Following are 3 T cell receptor beta chains from one sample sequenced in a study of blood T cell repertoires in COVID-19. Generated by immunoSEQ multiplex PCR, the TCRdb table keeps only in-frame clones and is missing some. The data hold around 240,000 clones, with roughly 88% observed a single time. The sequenced sample consisted of PBMCs or T cells enriched from blood (not recorded which). Receptors originate from a woman in her fifties or sixties who had recovered from COVID-19.

The rearrangement uses TRBV28 and TRBJ1-1; D not certain. Germline CDR1 MDHEN, CDR2 SYDVKM. V lost 2 bases to trimming and J lost 6 bases, with 7 bases between them. The CDR3 runs to 12 residues. CDR3 sequence: CASSLRSAEAFF. In DNA form, the CDR3 reads TGTGCCAGCAGTTTACGGAGCGCTGAAGCTTTCTTT.

The chain joins TRBV3-1 (or the pseudogene TRBV3-2) to TRBJ2-7; 8 bases align to TRBD1. Looked up from germline, CDR1 is LGHDT and CDR2 is YNNKEL (reference sequence). The CDR3 is 18 amino acids. J was trimmed by 3 bases and V by 1 base; bases with no gene match: 14. CDR3 region: CASSQASVAGGGNYEQYF. The CDR3 nucleotides read TGTGCCAGCAGCCAAGCCTCTGTCGCAGGGGGCGGAAACTACGAGCAGTACTTC.

J is TRBJ2-7 and V is TRBV13; TRBD2 matches 11 bases. The germline CDR1 and CDR2 sequences are PRHDT and FYEKMQ (reference sequence). The CDR3 runs 14 residues. The V gene end was trimmed by 5 bases and the J gene end by 3 bases; junction bases not matched to a gene: 3. CDR3 DNA: TGTGCCAGCAGCCATGGGACTAGCGGCTACGAGCAGTACTTC. Protein: CASSHGTSGYEQYF.